The next 26 T cell receptor beta chains were all read from a single sample in a study of Tregs in tolerant kidney transplant recipients. Antigens for these TCRs are unknown. TCRdb keeps only in-frame clones here, not all; method: immunoSEQ multiplex PCR. The data hold tens of thousands of clones, with around 95% observed a single time. Sample: Tregs from blood cultured with allogeneic cells. The receptor set was obtained from a human donor in good health.

V is TRBV7-9 and J is TRBJ1-1, with no clear D. V was trimmed by 1 base and J by 3 bases, leaving 6 bases between them. The length of the CDR3 is 13 residues. The germline gives CDR1 SEHNR, CDR2 FQNEAQ (reference sequence). CDR3 region: CASSLVGDTEAFF. The CDR3 DNA reads TGTGCCAGCAGCTTAGTCGGGGACACTGAAGCTTTCTTT.

CDR3 DNA: TGCAGCGTTTTGACAGGGTTTGATGGCTACACCTTC. This encodes CSVLTGFDGYTF. The chain employs TRBV29-1 and TRBJ1-2, with 7 bases identical to TRBD1. Germline V gene lookup returns CDR1 SQVTM and CDR2 ANQGSEA. The V and J ends lost 5 bases and 6 bases, in that order; junction bases with no gene match: 6. The CDR3 has 12 residues. The full variable domain, in which reference TRBV29-1 and TRBJ1-2 provide the parts outside the CDR3, is SAVISQKPSRDICQRGTSLTIQCQVDSQVTMMFWYRQQPGQSLTLIATANQGSEATYESGFVIDKFPISRPNLTFSTLTVSNMSPEDSSIYLCSVLTGFDGYTFGSGTRLTVV.

In DNA, the CDR3 is TGTGCCAGCAGTGCGTCTAGCGGGAGGCCTAGCGGGGAGCTGTTTTTT. As protein: CASSASSGRPSGELFF. J is TRBJ2-2 and V is TRBV6-4; the match to TRBD2 covers 11 bases. The CDR3 covers 16 residues. The germline gives CDR1 MRHNA, CDR2 SNTAGT. With 4 bases clipped from V and 7 bases from J, the junction kept 8 bases outside the gene matches.

The rearrangement uses TRBV6-5 and TRBJ2-1; 8 nucleotides align to TRBD2. The CDR3 sequence is 15 residues long. With V trimmed by 5 bases and J by 6 bases, 9 bases remained unmatched. The germline V gene encodes CDR1 MNHEY and CDR2 SVGAGI. The CDR3 loop is CASSPRGGPSNEQFF. CDR3 in DNA: TGTGCCAGCAGTCCTCGGGGGGGCCCCTCCAATGAGCAGTTCTTC.

The V gene is TRBV15, the J gene TRBJ2-5; the match to TRBD2 covers 7 bases. The germline V gene has CDR1 LNHNV and CDR2 YYDKDF (reference sequence). Trimming took 2 bases from V and 4 from J; bases not matched to a gene: 4. This CDR3 is built from 14 residues. The CDR3 nucleotides are TGTGCCACCAGCAGATCCCCGGGGGGAGAGACCCAGTACTTC. It yields the protein CATSRSPGGETQYF.

This chain links TRBV11-3 with TRBJ2-1; 8 bases agree with TRBD2. The CDR3 covers 15 residues. The germline V gene has CDR1 SGHNT and CDR2 YENEEA. After removal of 1 base from V and 3 bases from J, the junction contained 2 bases not matched to a gene. The CDR3 region has the DNA TGTGCCAGCAGCTTAGGGCTAGCGGGCTACAATGAGCAGTTCTTC. Translating it yields CASSLGLAGYNEQFF.

Notes on this clone: Germline is not matched at one junction end, which may reflect a read error. This chain links TRBV7-7 with TRBJ2-7; D is perhaps TRBD1 (5 bases). CDR1 is SSHAT, CDR2 FNYEAQ, per germline (reference sequence). The CDR3 covers 17 residues. The CDR3 here is CASSLFWGAYPSYEQYF. The CDR3 DNA sequence: TGTGCTAGCAGCTTATTCTGGGGCGCCTACCCATCCTACGAGCAGTACTTC.

The rearrangement links TRBV18 to TRBJ2-7, with unresolved D. The ends were cut back, 2 bases at V and 4 bases at J, with 9 bases in the middle. Per the germline V gene, CDR1 is KGHSH and CDR2 is LQKENI. This CDR3 is built from 13 residues. CDR3 nucleotide sequence: TGTGCCAGCTCACCAGTAGTGCGGTACGAGCAGTACTTC. Its translation: CASSPVVRYEQYF. Based on the CDR3 plus reference TRBV18 and TRBJ2-7, the full variable domain is NAGVMQNPRHLVRRRGQEARLRCSPMKGHSHVYWYRQLPEEGLKFMVYLQKENIIDESGMPKERFSAEFPKEGPSILRIQQVVRGDSAAYFCASSPVVRYEQYFGPGTRLTVT.

V gene TRBV18 combines with J gene TRBJ1-1; no reliable D call. CDR1 is KGHSH and CDR2 is LQKENI in the germline V gene. The CDR3 extends over 13 amino acids. Trimming took off 0 bases at V and 11 bases at J, with 13 bases between the two ends. The CDR3 sequence: CASSPPPPRRAFF. The CDR3 DNA is TGTGCCAGCTCACCACCTCCCCCGCGGCGTGCTTTCTTT.

The gene calls are TRBV9 and TRBJ1-3; no reliable D call. This CDR3 has 14 residues. The V end was cut by 0 bases, the J end by 2 bases, with 6 bases between. CDR1 is SGDLS and CDR2 is YYNGEE in the germline V gene. The CDR3 is CASSVEGTGNTIYF. The CDR3 DNA is TGTGCCAGCAGCGTAGAGGGAACTGGAAACACCATATATTTT. The variable domain in full, completed from reference TRBV9 and TRBJ1-3, reads DSGVTQTPKHLITATGQRVTLRCSPRSGDLSVYWYQQSLDQGLQFLIQYYNGEERAKGNILERFSAQQFPDLHSELNLSSLELGDSALYFCASSVEGTGNTIYFGEGSWLTVV.

The rearrangement links TRBV9 to TRBJ2-1, with TRBD2 identical over 7 bases. This CDR3 has 16 residues. Germline V CDR1 and CDR2: SGDLS, YYNGEE. V dropped 4 bases and J dropped 7; count of bases not matched to a gene: 14. The CDR3 DNA reads as TGTGCCAGCAGCCCCCAGGTGGGCAGGGAGGGTAATGAGCAGTTCTTC. It specifies CASSPQVGREGNEQFF.

The count of this clone is one. The rearrangement links TRBV4-1 to TRBJ1-1, with D perhaps matching TRBD1 (5 bases). Deletions cut 3 bases from V and 5 bases from J, with 16 bases between. Germline V gene data show CDR1 as MGHRA and CDR2 as YSYEKL. The CDR3 covers 15 residues. CDR3 residues: CASSHYRSRRTEAFF. CDR3 nucleotides: TGCGCCAGCAGCCACTACAGGTCACGAAGGACTGAAGCTTTCTTT.

The V gene is TRBV7-9, the J gene TRBJ2-7, with D uncertain. With 3 bases removed from V and 7 bases from J, the gap between germline ends came to 10 bases. CDR3 length: 12 residues. The germline V gene has CDR1 SEHNR and CDR2 FQNEAQ (reference sequence). CDR3 DNA sequence: TGTGCCAGCAGCTTCCCCGGCTGGGAGCAGTACTTC. This gives the protein CASSFPGWEQYF.

The J gene is TRBJ2-1, the V gene TRBV29-1; 12 bases match TRBD2. The V and J ends lost 4 bases and 9 bases, in that order; junction bases with no gene match: 7. The CDR3 contains 14 residues. Per the germline V gene, CDR1 is SQVTM and CDR2 is ANQGSEA. The CDR3 protein is CSVGLAGGPSEQFF. The CDR3 DNA is TGCAGCGTTGGCCTAGCGGGAGGGCCCAGTGAGCAGTTCTTC.

The chain combines TRBV5-1 with TRBJ2-5, with 8 nucleotides matching TRBD1. The junction had 13 bases not matched to a gene; V was cut back by 4 bases and J by 5 bases. CDR1 is SGHRS and CDR2 is YFSETQ in the germline V gene. CDR3 length: 16 residues. The CDR3 is CASSGDRGESGETQYF. CDR3 coding DNA: TGCGCCAGCAGCGGCGACAGGGGCGAAAGTGGGGAGACCCAGTACTTC.

The V and J genes are TRBV7-9 and TRBJ2-2; D might be TRBD1 or TRBD2, each matching 5 bases. V lost 4 bases and J lost 3, with 12 bases in between. The V gene's germline CDR1 is SEHNR and CDR2 FQNEAQ (reference sequence). The CDR3 is 15 amino acids. This chain's CDR3 is CASSSRDGDTGELFF. In nucleotides, the CDR3 is TGTGCCAGCAGCTCAAGGGACGGTGACACCGGGGAGCTGTTTTTT.

The rearrangement links TRBV19 to TRBJ2-3, with D perhaps matching TRBD2 (6 bases). This CDR3 has 13 amino acids. The germline V gene has CDR1 LNHDA and CDR2 SQIVND (reference sequence). Trimming stripped 5 bases from V and 13 bases from J, with 19 bases between. CDR3 coding DNA: TGTGCCAGTAGTCCGATACGGGACTTTCGAAAGTATTTT. Encoded protein: CASSPIRDFRKYF.

The chain employs TRBV5-1 and TRBJ1-2; no firm D call. This CDR3 has 12 amino acids. The V and J ends lost 0 bases and 7 bases respectively, with 7 bases between them. CDR1 and CDR2 (germline): SGHRS, YFSETQ. The CDR3 sequence is CASSLADTGYTF. The CDR3 DNA follows: TGCGCCAGCAGCTTGGCCGACACTGGCTACACCTTC.

V is TRBV20-1 and J is TRBJ2-7; no definite D call. The V and J ends lost 6 bases and 0 bases respectively, with 6 bases between them. The CDR3 contains 11 residues. CDR1 DFQATT and CDR2 SNEGSKA come from the germline V gene (reference sequence). As DNA, the CDR3 is TGCAGTGCCCGGAGCTCCTACGAGCAGTACTTC. This gives the protein CSARSSYEQYF.

The table lists this clone with a few counts. J is TRBJ2-6 and V is TRBV4-2; tentatively, D is TRBD1 (6 bases). The CDR3 sequence is 14 residues long. In germline, CDR1 is LGHNA, CDR2 YNFKEQ. V lost 4 bases to trimming and J lost 4 bases, with 8 bases between them. DNA of the CDR3: TGTGCCAGCAGCCGAGGACAGGGGGCCAACGTCCTGACTTTC. Protein sequence: CASSRGQGANVLTF.

The chain couples TRBV19 to TRBJ1-5; no definite D call. This CDR3 has 17 residues. The V gene's germline CDR1 is LNHDA and CDR2 SQIVND (reference sequence). The ends were cut back, 3 bases at V and 1 base at J, with 16 bases in the middle. As DNA, the CDR3 is TGTGCCAGTAGTATCGTCCGGGAGTTGTTCAGCAATCAGCCCCAGCATTTT. Translating gives CASSIVRELFSNQPQHF.

This chain joins TRBV6-5 and TRBJ1-1, with 8 bases aligning to TRBD1. The junction had 7 bases not matched to a gene; V was cut back by 7 bases and J by 0 bases. Germline V gene lookup returns CDR1 MNHEY and CDR2 SVGAGI. The CDR3 totals 15 residues. CDR3 nucleotide sequence: TGTGCCAGCATAAGGGACAGGCGGCTGAACACTGAAGCTTTCTTT. Protein sequence: CASIRDRRLNTEAFF.

The chain links TRBV18 to TRBJ2-7; 11 bases line up with TRBD1. In germline, CDR1 is KGHSH, CDR2 LQKENI. This CDR3 is 15 amino acids long. V lost 6 bases to trimming and J lost 5 bases; unmatched junction nucleotides: 9. DNA for the CDR3: TGTGCCAGCTCGTGGGGACAGGGGGGATTGGACGAGCAGTACTTC. It translates to CASSWGQGGLDEQYF.

The chain has TRBV5-1 and TRBJ2-7, with TRBD1 as a possible D gene (6 bases). V lost 6 bases, J lost 7 bases, and 20 bases lay in between. CDR1 and CDR2 from the germline V gene are SGHRS and YFSETQ. The CDR3 is 14 amino acids. The CDR3, as DNA: TGCGCCAGCACGGAATCCGGGACATCCTTGGAGCAGTACTTC. It translates to CASTESGTSLEQYF.

The chain recombines TRBV27 with TRBJ1-5; D is unresolved. The germline V and J ends were trimmed by 6 bases and 7 bases, with 19 bases remaining between them. CDR1 is MNHEY and CDR2 is SMNVEV in the germline V gene (reference sequence). This CDR3 is 15 amino acids long. This CDR3 reads CASRLAMGGWQPQHF. The CDR3 DNA reads as TGTGCCAGCAGGCTGGCGATGGGAGGTTGGCAGCCCCAGCATTTT.

The chain is built from TRBV19 and TRBJ1-5, with D possibly matching TRBD1 (5 bases). The germline V gene encodes CDR1 LNHDA and CDR2 SQIVND (reference sequence). V was pared by 4 bases and J by 10 bases, with 17 bases between. The length of the CDR3 is 14 residues. CDR3 protein: CASSTTPGPAPQHF. The CDR3 coding sequence is TGTGCCAGTAGTACCACTCCGGGACCAGCTCCCCAGCATTTT. Full variable domain (missing parts from reference TRBV19 and TRBJ1-5): DGGITQSPKYLFRKEGQNVTLSCEQNLNHDAMYWYRQDPGQGLRLIYYSQIVNDFQKGDIAEGYSVSREKKESFPLTVTSAQKNPTAFYLCASSTTPGPAPQHFGDGTRLSIL.